A single sample gave rise to the 17 T cell receptor beta chains below, sequenced in a study of OX40 agonist ivuxolimab in advanced cancers. Profiled with immunoSEQ multiplex PCR; TCRdb holds only in-frame clones, not every one. The data contain about 69,000 clones, 90% of them singletons. The specimen comprised CD4+ or CD8+ T cells sorted from blood, sampled in a trial of the OX40 agonist ivuxolimab. These receptors came from an adult with an advanced solid tumor such as melanoma, head and neck, liver or kidney cancer.

The CDR3 loop reads CASSQGLYGYTF. The CDR3 coding sequence is TGTGCCAGCTCACAGGGCCTCTATGGCTACACCTTC. This chain joins TRBV18 and TRBJ1-2; no firm D call. The germline CDR1 and CDR2 sequences are KGHSH and LQKENI. CDR3 length equals 12 residues. V gave up 4 bases and J gave up 4 bases, with 7 bases separating them.

This clone showed up just a few times. The chain couples TRBV9 to TRBJ2-7; 7 nucleotides line up with TRBD2. Per the germline V gene, CDR1 is SGDLS and CDR2 is YYNGEE. Losses at the gene ends were 0 bases for V and 5 bases for J; bases not matched to a gene: 5. The CDR3 length is 14 residues. The CDR3, as DNA: TGTGCCAGCAGCGTAGACCCTAGCGGAGACGAGCAGTACTTC. Translated: CASSVDPSGDEQYF. The whole variable domain, remainder taken from reference TRBV9 and TRBJ2-7, is DSGVTQTPKHLITATGQRVTLRCSPRSGDLSVYWYQQSLDQGLQFLIQYYNGEERAKGNILERFSAQQFPDLHSELNLSSLELGDSALYFCASSVDPSGDEQYFGPGTRLTVT.

This chain links TRBV6-5 with TRBJ2-1, with a weak D call TRBD2 (6 bases). V dropped 0 bases and J dropped 9 bases, with 15 bases sitting between them. The CDR3 consists of 15 residues. Germline loops: CDR1 MNHEY, CDR2 SVGAGI. CDR3 sequence: CASSYSRTSYGEQFF. As DNA, the CDR3 is TGTGCCAGCAGTTACTCGCGTACTAGCTACGGTGAGCAGTTCTTC.

This CDR3 is CASPGDSYEQYF. As DNA, the CDR3 is TGTGCCAGCCCAGGGGATTCCTACGAGCAGTACTTC. The V and J genes are TRBV9 and TRBJ2-7; D is perhaps TRBD1 (6 bases). CDR1 SGDLS and CDR2 YYNGEE come from the germline V gene. The CDR3 loop spans 12 amino acids. Trimming took off 7 bases at V and 1 base at J, with 9 bases between the two ends.

The chain recombines TRBV5-1 with TRBJ2-1, with TRBD2 matching over 12 bases. This CDR3 region has 17 residues. The trim removed 4 bases at V and 1 base at J, leaving 6 bases unmatched. The V gene's germline CDR1 is SGHRS and CDR2 YFSETQ. CDR3 nucleotide sequence: TGCGCCAGCAGCCAAAGTCTAGCGGGAGGGTCCTACAATGAGCAGTTCTTC. Protein product: CASSQSLAGGSYNEQFF.

The rearrangement uses TRBV28 and TRBJ2-2; the D gene is possibly TRBD2 (5 bases). In germline, CDR1 is MDHEN, CDR2 SYDVKM. The CDR3 contains 16 residues. V lost 7 bases to trimming and J lost 4 bases, with 19 bases between them. The CDR3 loop reads CASKRPQLGSTGELFF. DNA for the CDR3: TGTGCCAGCAAAAGACCTCAGCTGGGGAGCACCGGGGAGCTGTTTTTT.

V is TRBV28 and J is TRBJ2-2; 8 bases agree with TRBD2. The germline V gene encodes CDR1 MDHEN and CDR2 SYDVKM. The V segment lost 2 bases and the J segment 6 bases; nucleotides outside the gene matches: 8. The CDR3 totals 16 residues. This CDR3 reads CASSLLPGRAPGELFF. The DNA for the CDR3 is TGTGCCAGCAGTTTACTCCCCGGGAGGGCCCCCGGGGAGCTGTTTTTT.

The count of this clone is one. The rearrangement links TRBV19 to TRBJ2-5, with TRBD2 identical over 10 bases. CDR1 is LNHDA and CDR2 is SQIVND in the germline V gene (reference sequence). Unmatched junction bases numbered 10, after V lost 4 bases and J lost 5 bases. This CDR3 comprises 16 residues. CDR3 nucleotides: TGTGCCAGTAGTACCCTTCGGCTAGCGGGAGTTGAGACCCAGTACTTC. It encodes CASSTLRLAGVETQYF.

The V and J genes are TRBV10-3 and TRBJ1-2; 7 bases agree with TRBD1. This CDR3 is 15 amino acids long. Looked up from germline, CDR1 is ENHRY and CDR2 is SYGVKD. V lost 6 bases and J lost 3; bases outside the gene matches: 10. The CDR3 is CAIRGTGDRHYGYTF. Here the CDR3 DNA reads TGTGCCATCAGGGGGACCGGGGACAGACACTATGGCTACACCTTC.

V gene TRBV5-6 combines with J gene TRBJ1-3; D not certain. V was shortened by 5 bases and J by 0 bases, with 3 bases between the two germline ends. This CDR3 is 12 amino acids long. CDR1 is SGHDT and CDR2 is YYEEEE in the germline V gene. CDR3 sequence (DNA): TGTGCCAGCAGTCACTCTGGAAACACCATATATTTT. Its translation is CASSHSGNTIYF.

The V and J genes are TRBV7-9 and TRBJ2-5; a possible D gene is TRBD2 (5 bases). Germline V CDR1 and CDR2: SEHNR, FQNEAQ (reference sequence). CDR3 length equals 15 residues. Trimming took 4 bases from V and 1 from J, leaving 13 bases between them. CDR3 protein: CASSYRSGIQETQYF. CDR3 nucleotide sequence: TGTGCCAGCAGCTACCGAAGCGGTATCCAAGAGACCCAGTACTTC.

The chain is built from TRBV6-5 and TRBJ1-3; a weak D match, TRBD1 (6 bases). This CDR3 contains 14 residues. Trimming cost V 6 bases and J 2 bases, with 11 bases left between them. The germline CDR1 and CDR2 sequences are MNHEY and SVGAGI. This chain's CDR3 is CASRVTGPGNTIYF. In DNA, the CDR3 is TGTGCCAGCAGGGTAACAGGGCCTGGAAACACCATATATTTT.

Remarks on this clone: Compared with germline, one end of the junction differs, possibly owing to a read error. This chain joins TRBV7-7 and TRBJ2-7; the match to TRBD2 covers 8 bases. Germline CDR1 and CDR2: SSHAT and FNYEAQ (reference sequence). The CDR3 has 16 amino acids. CDR3 DNA: TGTGCTAGCAGCTTAGTACCAGCGGGAGTGCAGGCCGAGCAGTACTTC. The encoded protein is CASSLVPAGVQAEQYF. The full variable domain, in which reference TRBV7-7 and TRBJ2-7 provide the parts outside the CDR3, is GAGVSQSPRYKVTKRGQDVTLRCDPISSHATLYWYQQALGQGPEFLTYFNYEAQPDKSGLPSDRFSAERPEGSISTLTIQRTEQRDSAMYRCASSLVPAGVQAEQYFGPGTRLTVT.

The chain links TRBV6-5 to TRBJ1-5; no firm D call. V was pared by 5 bases and J by 2 bases, with 13 bases between. Germline V CDR1 and CDR2: MNHEY, SVGAGI. CDR3 length equals 15 residues. CDR3 DNA sequence: TGTGCCAGCAGTCCCCGTCGTCAGGGCAATCAGCCCCAGCATTTT. Translation: CASSPRRQGNQPQHF.

The CDR3 reads CATTITDTQYF. For the CDR3, the DNA is TGTGCCACAACTATCACAGATACGCAGTATTTT. The V gene is TRBV28, the J gene TRBJ2-3; D unclear. V was pared by 10 bases and J by 2 bases, with 7 bases between. Germline values: CDR1 MDHEN, CDR2 SYDVKM. The CDR3 is made up of 11 amino acids.

This chain joins TRBV2 and TRBJ2-7; D remains ambiguous. V lost 5 bases and J 4 bases, leaving 6 bases between the germline ends. The CDR3 contains 11 residues. Germline lookup yields CDR1 SNHLY and CDR2 FYNNEI. The CDR3 DNA sequence: TGTGCCAGCAGTTGGTCATACGAGCAGTACTTC. This translates into CASSWSYEQYF.

This clone was seen a single time. V is TRBV30 and J is TRBJ2-7; D perhaps matches TRBD1 (6 bases). Germline V gene sequence: CDR1 GTSNPN, CDR2 SVGIG (reference sequence). The V and J ends lost 3 bases and 5 bases respectively, with 14 bases between them. This CDR3 region has 13 residues. The chain's CDR3 is CAWSGTIGDEQYF. In DNA form, the CDR3 reads TGTGCCTGGAGCGGGACAATTGGGGACGAGCAGTACTTC.